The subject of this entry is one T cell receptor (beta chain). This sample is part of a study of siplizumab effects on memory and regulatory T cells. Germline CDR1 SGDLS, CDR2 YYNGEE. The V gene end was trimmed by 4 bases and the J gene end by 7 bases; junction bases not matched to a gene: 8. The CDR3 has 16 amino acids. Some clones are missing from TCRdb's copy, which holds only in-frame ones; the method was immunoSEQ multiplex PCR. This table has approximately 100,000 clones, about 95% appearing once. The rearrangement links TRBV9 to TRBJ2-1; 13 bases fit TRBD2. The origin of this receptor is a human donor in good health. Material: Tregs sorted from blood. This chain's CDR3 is CASSTRLAGGINEQFF. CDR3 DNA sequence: TGTGCCAGCAGCACGCGACTAGCGGGAGGAATAAATGAGCAGTTCTTC. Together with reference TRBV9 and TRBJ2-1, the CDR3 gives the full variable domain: DSGVTQTPKHLITATGQRVTLRCSPRSGDLSVYWYQQSLDQGLQFLIQYYNGEERAKGNILERFSAQQFPDLHSELNLSSLELGDSALYFCASSTRLAGGINEQFFGPGTRLTVL.